Shown below are 6 T cell receptor beta chains from a single sample sequenced in a study of T-cell memory formation after mild COVID-19. TCRdb ran MiXCR on the 5' RACE reads and lists one entry per CDR3 protein. The data hold a few hundred thousand distinct CDR3 sequences, with approximately 29% observed a single time. The specimen sequenced was PBMCs or a T cell subset sorted from them (not recorded which). These receptors originate from an adult woman who had mild COVID-19 (a few samples of this study predate the infection). Cell type and time point are not known.

The V call is TRBV27, the J call TRBJ2-7; D gene ambiguous. This CDR3 comprises 15 residues. V was pared by 6 bases and J by 1 base, with 16 bases between. Looked up from germline, CDR1 is MNHEY and CDR2 is SMNVEV (reference sequence). The CDR3 loop reads CASRVPGLSSYEQYF. CDR3 coding DNA: TGTGCCAGCAGAGTCCCCGGGCTTTCATCCTACGAGCAGTACTTC.

The J gene is TRBJ2-7, the V gene TRBV4-1; D is undetermined. V was clipped by 2 bases and J by 6 bases, with 17 bases between them. The CDR3 runs 15 residues. Germline loops: CDR1 MGHRA, CDR2 YSYEKL. CDR3 DNA: TGCGCCAGCAGCCAATTAGCAAGGTTTCCCTTCGAGCAGTACTTC. This codes for CASSQLARFPFEQYF.

This clonotype was picked up many times. The chain links TRBV20-1 to TRBJ1-1, with TRBD1 as a possible D gene (6 bases). CDR3 size: 15 residues. V was pared by 4 bases and J by 2 bases, with 17 bases between. Germline CDR1 DFQATT, CDR2 SNEGSKA (reference sequence). The CDR3 sequence: CSAIDRSSRNTEAFF. The DNA of the CDR3 is TGCAGTGCTATTGACAGGTCTTCCCGTAACACTGAAGCTTTCTTT.

The chain has TRBV7-2 and TRBJ1-2; 7 nucleotides line up with TRBD1. With V trimmed by 2 bases and J by 7 bases, 13 bases remained unmatched. The CDR3 has 16 residues. Germline CDR1 is SGHTA and CDR2 is FQGNSA. CDR3 sequence: CASSLTGGSGGGGYTF. The CDR3 coding sequence is TGTGCCAGCAGCTTAACAGGAGGGTCAGGGGGTGGTGGCTACACCTTC.

This clonotype was found a few times. The V and J genes are TRBV10-3 and TRBJ2-3, with 8 bases aligning to TRBD2. V lost 10 bases and J lost 3; bases outside the gene matches: 6. The CDR3 is made up of 13 amino acids. Germline V gene lookup returns CDR1 ENHRY and CDR2 SYGVKD. CDR3 sequence reads: CATRAGATDTQYF. The CDR3 nucleotides are TGTGCCACCCGAGCGGGAGCGACAGATACGCAGTATTTT.

This clonotype occurred many times. The V gene is TRBV6-2 or TRBV6-3, the J gene TRBJ1-1, with D possibly matching TRBD1 (5 bases). The CDR3 length is 13 residues. The V gene's germline CDR1 is MNHEY and CDR2 SVGEGT. The ends were cut back, 7 bases at V and 4 bases at J, with 13 bases in the middle. In DNA, the CDR3 is TGTGCCAGCAACCATCAGGGCGCCACTGAAGCTTTCTTT. It is translated as CASNHQGATEAFF.